The sample holds one count of the clone carrying this TCR beta chain. Its antigen is unidentified. The data belong to a study of T cells in localized non-small cell lung cancer. Study-level points and caveats: Highest T cell clonality was seen in uninvolved adjacent lung, surpassing that measured in tumor. Since sequencing was restricted to only one region of the tumor, intratumor heterogeneity remains a possibility.

The CDR3 is 12 amino acids. Germline V gene data show CDR1 as SNHLY and CDR2 as FYNNEI. V was pared by 2 bases and J by 3 bases, with 5 bases between. Here immunoSEQ multiplex PCR was the method, and the copy in TCRdb shows in-frame clones only, minus some. The sample lists roughly 30,000 clones, around 90% occurring once. The J gene is TRBJ2-7, the V gene TRBV2, with no clear D. Sample: peripheral blood, taken before any cancer treatment. This sequence was found in an older female donor with stage I lung adenocarcinoma. The DNA for the CDR3 is TGTGCCAGCAGTGAAACGGACTACGAGCAGTACTTC. Its protein is CASSETDYEQYF.